The sequence of this T cell receptor (beta chain) was determined in a study of T cells in Graves' hyperthyroidism and ophthalmopathy. Participants, patients aged 18 to 65, had newly diagnosed hyperthyroidism with a duration under 2 months. RNA transcripts provided the source from which TCR beta CDR3 regions were amplified. Carried out on the TCR CDR3, a first-round RT-PCR used the HTBI primer set. TCRdb re-derived calls from the multiplex PCR reads in MiXCR, one entry per CDR3 protein. The sample carries hundreds of thousands of distinct CDR3 sequences, over 35% recorded once. The CDR3 contains 16 residues. V was clipped by 4 bases and J by 4 bases; unmatched bases: 7.

This TCR was sampled from a man aged 18-30 years with Graves' hyperthyroidism. Source material: blood. V gene TRBV12-3 or TRBV12-4 combines with J gene TRBJ2-5, with 12 bases matching TRBD2. This CDR3 reads CASSSEASGGAETQYF. The DNA of the CDR3 is TGTGCCAGCAGTTCCGAGGCTAGCGGGGGGGCAGAGACCCAGTACTTC.